One sample yielded the 11 T cell receptor beta chains listed below, sequenced in a study of cytomegalovirus exposure and HLA in healthy donors. The PCR had 60 Vbeta and 13 Jbeta primers. Only in-frame clones appear in the TCRdb table, and some are missing; sequencing was by immunoSEQ multiplex PCR. The top ten clones hold about 4% of a sample with 50,000 to 70,000 clones, 75% to 90% of them seen once. Sequencing was done on a sample of PBMCs. The receptor source for this set is a woman between 40 and 55 years old in good health and CMV-seronegative.

This clone was seen only a few times. The chain links TRBV10-3 to TRBJ2-7, with D possibly TRBD1 on 6 matching bases. The CDR3 loop spans 13 amino acids. CDR1 ENHRY and CDR2 SYGVKD come from the germline V gene. Deletions cut 8 bases from V and 4 bases from J, with 15 bases between. The chain's CDR3 is CAIESQQGYEQYF. As DNA, the CDR3 is TGTGCCATCGAATCGCAACAGGGTTACGAGCAGTACTTC.

The chain joins TRBV6-4 to TRBJ2-7; 8 bases are shared with TRBD2. The CDR3 runs to 15 residues. V dropped 5 bases and J dropped 7; count of bases not matched to a gene: 13. In germline, CDR1 is MRHNA, CDR2 SNTAGT. DNA of the CDR3: TGTGCCAGCAGTATCTTGCGGGAGGCCACGGGGGAGCAGTACTTC. It is translated as CASSILREATGEQYF.

This clone was seen once. This chain joins TRBV2 and TRBJ1-2, with D unresolved. Trimming cost V 3 bases and J 4 bases, with 6 bases left between them. Germline CDR1 SNHLY, CDR2 FYNNEI. CDR3 length equals 12 residues. The CDR3 is CASSDQRYGYTF. CDR3 nucleotide sequence: TGTGCCAGCAGTGATCAGCGCTATGGCTACACCTTC.

The J gene is TRBJ2-2, the V gene TRBV18, with D possibly matching TRBD1 (5 bases). Trimming left V 6 bases short and J 5 bases short, with 16 bases between. CDR1 is KGHSH, CDR2 LQKENI, per germline. The CDR3 is made up of 15 amino acids. The CDR3 loop is CASSSGHPRTGELFF. For the CDR3, the DNA is TGTGCCAGCTCGTCCGGACATCCCCGTACCGGGGAGCTGTTTTTT.

V and J are TRBV10-3 and TRBJ1-2, with TRBD1 identical over 9 bases. CDR1 and CDR2 (germline): ENHRY, SYGVKD. The CDR3 covers 18 residues. Trimming at V came to 0 bases and at J to 4 bases, leaving 12 bases not matched to a gene. CDR3 DNA sequence: TGTGCCATCAGTGAGTCGGGAACCGGGACAGGGCTCGGCTATGGCTACACCTTC. It encodes CAISESGTGTGLGYGYTF.

This clone was found a few times. The rearrangement links TRBV5-1 to TRBJ1-1, with D possibly matching TRBD1 (6 bases). V was pared by 0 bases and J by 1 base, with 13 bases between. Germline V gene sequence: CDR1 SGHRS, CDR2 YFSETQ. This CDR3 contains 16 residues. For the CDR3, the DNA is TGCGCCAGCAGCTTGGGACCGACAGGCAAGAACACTGAAGCTTTCTTT. Encoded protein: CASSLGPTGKNTEAFF.

The chain joins TRBV6-5 to TRBJ2-7; TRBD1 aligns across 10 bases. With 4 bases clipped from V and 4 bases from J, the junction kept 7 bases outside the gene matches. CDR3 size: 15 residues. Germline V gene data show CDR1 as MNHEY and CDR2 as SVGAGI. The CDR3 DNA is TGTGCCAGCAGTTGGGGACAGGGGTCCAATTACGAGCAGTACTTC. This translates into CASSWGQGSNYEQYF.

The chain uses TRBV28 and TRBJ2-6; TRBD1 is a possible D gene (6 bases). CDR1 is MDHEN and CDR2 is SYDVKM in the germline V gene. Trimming removed 5 bases at V and 2 bases at J, with 13 bases between. This CDR3 region has 16 residues. The CDR3 protein is CASSAPAGAGANVLTF. In nucleotides, the CDR3 is TGTGCCAGCAGTGCCCCGGCAGGGGCTGGGGCCAACGTCCTGACTTTC.

This clone has only one observation. The V and J genes are TRBV9 and TRBJ1-2, with 9 bases identical to TRBD1. Germline CDR1 reads SGDLS; CDR2 reads YYNGEE. Germline trimming cut 3 bases from V and 0 bases from J; bases unmatched to any gene: 6. The CDR3 consists of 16 residues. This chain's CDR3 is CASSGIQGAPNYGYTF. CDR3 nucleotide sequence: TGTGCCAGCAGCGGAATACAGGGGGCGCCTAACTATGGCTACACCTTC.

The rearrangement joins TRBV10-3 to TRBJ2-3; D is unresolved. CDR3 length: 15 amino acids. CDR1 and CDR2 from the germline V gene are ENHRY and SYGVKD. V was pared by 5 bases and J by 5 bases, with 17 bases between. The CDR3 loop is CAISRDTASEDTQYF. In DNA form, the CDR3 reads TGTGCCATCAGTCGAGACACTGCCTCGGAAGATACGCAGTATTTT.

This sequence joins TRBV10-3 and TRBJ1-1; no firm D call. This CDR3 comprises 13 residues. With 4 bases removed from V and 5 bases from J, the gap between germline ends came to 11 bases. Germline V gene lookup returns CDR1 ENHRY and CDR2 SYGVKD. The chain's CDR3 is CAISAPPRTEAFF. The CDR3 DNA is TGTGCCATCAGTGCCCCACCGAGGACTGAAGCTTTCTTT.